The 29 T cell receptor beta chains given below trace back to one sample, sequenced in a study of shared clonotypes between healthy human individuals. Some clones are missing from TCRdb's copy, which holds only in-frame ones; the method was immunoSEQ multiplex PCR. Of some 2,000,000 clones in the sample, nearly 97% are singletons; the top ten hold approximately 0.13%. Sample: naive CD4+ T cells sorted from blood. The sample's subset: CD45RA+ positively selected. These receptors were taken from a man aged 18 to 29 in good health.

This clone was found once. This chain links TRBV2 with TRBJ1-1, with D tentatively TRBD1 (6 bases). The CDR3 runs to 16 residues. V shed 5 bases and J shed 1 base, with 17 bases lying between them. CDR1 SNHLY and CDR2 FYNNEI come from the germline V gene. CDR3 loop: CASSTTGKLWNTEAFF. In DNA, the CDR3 is TGTGCCAGCAGTACAACAGGGAAACTTTGGAACACTGAAGCTTTCTTT. Full variable domain (rest looked up from reference TRBV2 and TRBJ1-1): EPEVTQTPSHQVTQMGQEVILRCVPISNHLYFYWYRQILGQKVEFLVSFYNNEISEKSEIFDDQFSVERPDGSNFTLKIRSTKLEDSAMYFCASSTTGKLWNTEAFFGQGTRLTVV.

The chain combines TRBV29-1 with TRBJ2-4; D not certain. The V and J ends lost 4 bases and 5 bases respectively, with 12 bases between them. Per the germline V gene, CDR1 is SQVTM and CDR2 is ANQGSEA. There are 13 residues in the CDR3. Here the CDR3 DNA reads TGCAGCGTTGTATCCCTGAGCCAAAACATTCAGTACTTC. Residues: CSVVSLSQNIQYF.

The rearrangement links TRBV19 to TRBJ2-7; D remains unclear. The V and J ends lost 3 bases and 6 bases respectively, with 9 bases between them. This CDR3 is 12 amino acids long. Per the germline V gene, CDR1 is LNHDA and CDR2 is SQIVND (reference sequence). CDR3 in amino acids: CASSMTIGEQYF. CDR3 sequence (DNA): TGTGCCAGTAGTATGACAATTGGCGAGCAGTACTTC.

The V and J genes are TRBV27 and TRBJ2-1; 7 bases fit TRBD2. V was clipped by 6 bases and J by 3 bases; unmatched bases: 5. There are 14 residues in the CDR3. Germline V gene sequence: CDR1 MNHEY, CDR2 SMNVEV (reference sequence). The CDR3 DNA follows: TGTGCCAGCAGCGTAGCGGGCTACTACAATGAGCAGTTCTTC. Amino acids: CASSVAGYYNEQFF.

The CDR3: CASSSGLAREQYF. CDR3 nucleotide sequence: TGTGCCAGCAGTTCCGGACTAGCGAGAGAGCAGTACTTC. The V call is TRBV28, the J call TRBJ2-7; 9 bases line up with TRBD2. Germline V lookup: CDR1 MDHEN, CDR2 SYDVKM. V was clipped by 4 bases and J by 7 bases; unmatched bases: 5. The length of the CDR3 is 13 residues.

V is TRBV11-2 and J is TRBJ2-7, with unresolved D. V was shortened by 3 bases and J by 6 bases, with 15 bases between the two germline ends. Per the germline V gene, CDR1 is SGHAT and CDR2 is FQNNGV. The CDR3 loop spans 14 amino acids. CDR3 region: CASSFDHSGREQYF. The CDR3 nucleotides are TGTGCCAGCAGCTTCGACCACTCTGGCCGCGAGCAGTACTTC.

This clone was counted a single time. The V and J genes are TRBV9 and TRBJ2-5, with TRBD2 as a possible D gene (5 bases). The CDR3 runs 14 residues. Germline V gene lookup returns CDR1 SGDLS and CDR2 YYNGEE. V dropped 4 bases and J dropped 6 bases, with 16 bases sitting between them. The chain's CDR3 is CASSPGLEAKTQYF. For the CDR3, the DNA is TGTGCCAGCAGCCCCGGACTGGAGGCGAAGACCCAGTACTTC. Filled out from reference TRBV9 and TRBJ2-5, the complete variable domain reads DSGVTQTPKHLITATGQRVTLRCSPRSGDLSVYWYQQSLDQGLQFLIQYYNGEERAKGNILERFSAQQFPDLHSELNLSSLELGDSALYFCASSPGLEAKTQYFGPGTRLLVL.

This clone has a handful of counts. V usage is TRBV5-1 and J usage is TRBJ2-7; D might be TRBD2 (5 bases). CDR1 and CDR2 from the germline V gene are SGHRS and YFSETQ. V lost 4 bases and J 7 bases, leaving 15 bases between the germline ends. This CDR3 comprises 13 residues. The CDR3 protein is CASSPFRDREQYF. DNA for the CDR3: TGCGCCAGCAGCCCCTTCCGGGATCGGGAGCAGTACTTC.

This chain uses TRBV10-3 with TRBJ2-7, with D uncertain. CDR1 and CDR2 from the germline V gene are ENHRY and SYGVKD. The CDR3 loop spans 12 amino acids. Trimming stripped 9 bases from V and 3 bases from J, with 12 bases between. CDR3 DNA sequence: TGTGCCATTACGGACGGCTACTACGAGCAGTACTTC. Amino acids: CAITDGYYEQYF.

This rearrangement joins TRBV11-2 to TRBJ2-7; unclear D gene. Germline V gene data show CDR1 as SGHAT and CDR2 as FQNNGV. The CDR3 covers 15 residues. Trimming took 0 bases from V and 5 from J, leaving 14 bases between them. CDR3 residues: CASSLDGNPWDEQYF. Here the CDR3 DNA reads TGTGCCAGCAGCTTAGATGGAAACCCCTGGGACGAGCAGTACTTC.

This CDR3 is CASSLDGAGGNQPQHF. The CDR3 nucleotides are TGTGCCAGCAGCTTAGACGGCGCAGGGGGCAATCAGCCCCAGCATTTT. The chain couples TRBV7-6 to TRBJ1-5, with D possibly being TRBD1 (6 bases). The CDR3 extends over 16 amino acids. The germline V and J ends were trimmed by 1 base and 2 bases, with 12 bases remaining between them. From germline, CDR1 is SGHVS and CDR2 FNYEAQ.

The chain is built from TRBV7-2 and TRBJ1-2; D is undetermined. The V gene lost 3 bases and the J gene lost 8 bases, with 10 bases spanning the gap. CDR1 is SGHTA and CDR2 is FQGNSA in the germline V gene. The CDR3 extends over 12 amino acids. CDR3 bases: TGTGCCAGCAGCTTCCCCGGCGGCGGCTACACCTTC. Its translation is CASSFPGGGYTF.

V gene TRBV30 combines with J gene TRBJ2-1, with 14 positions matching TRBD2. V shed 3 bases and J 6 bases; nucleotides not matched to a gene: 7. The CDR3 runs to 16 residues. From germline, CDR1 is GTSNPN and CDR2 SVGIG (reference sequence). CDR3 nucleotides: TGTGCCTGGAGGGATTTGGGACTAGCGGGAGCCAATGAGCAGTTCTTC. Its protein product is CAWRDLGLAGANEQFF.

J is TRBJ1-1 and V is TRBV29-1; no clear D. The V gene's germline CDR1 is SQVTM and CDR2 ANQGSEA. V was trimmed by 2 bases and J by 4 bases, leaving 11 bases between them. The CDR3 contains 13 residues. As DNA, the CDR3 is TGCAGCGTTGAACGGATCTGGGGCACTGAAGCTTTCTTT. Amino acid sequence: CSVERIWGTEAFF.

This clone was recorded once. The rearrangement links TRBV9 to TRBJ1-6; 7 bases align to TRBD1. The length of the CDR3 is 15 residues. V trimming: 3 bases; J trimming: 5 bases; junction bases outside the gene matches: 5. CDR1 is SGDLS, CDR2 YYNGEE, per germline. CDR3 bases: TGTGCCAGCAGCGGGGGACAGCCAGATAATTCACCCCTCCACTTT. It codes for CASSGGQPDNSPLHF. The variable domain in full, completed from reference TRBV9 and TRBJ1-6, reads DSGVTQTPKHLITATGQRVTLRCSPRSGDLSVYWYQQSLDQGLQFLIQYYNGEERAKGNILERFSAQQFPDLHSELNLSSLELGDSALYFCASSGGQPDNSPLHFGNGTRLTVT.

The chain employs TRBV10-1 and TRBJ1-4, with D maybe TRBD1 (5 bases). The CDR3 consists of 13 residues. From germline, CDR1 is WNHNN and CDR2 SYGVQD (reference sequence). V shed 3 bases and J shed 11 bases, with 13 bases lying between them. CDR3 DNA sequence: TGCGCCAGCAGTGATGGGACGGAGGAGAAACTGTTTTTT. Encoded protein: CASSDGTEEKLFF.

The chain employs TRBV6-5 and TRBJ1-5; D ambiguous. The germline CDR1 and CDR2 sequences are MNHEY and SVGAGI. The ends were cut back, 6 bases at V and 0 bases at J, with 9 bases in the middle. This CDR3 comprises 14 residues. In DNA form, the CDR3 reads TGTGCCAGCAGCCCCTCGAGTAGCAATCAGCCCCAGCATTTT. This translates into CASSPSSSNQPQHF.

This sequence joins TRBV6-5 and TRBJ1-1; D unclear. V lost 5 bases, J lost 3 bases, and 13 bases lay in between. The CDR3 is 14 amino acids. Germline CDR1 is MNHEY and CDR2 is SVGAGI. The CDR3 DNA reads as TGTGCCAGCAGTGCCGTAGGTAGTGACACTGAAGCTTTCTTT. The encoded protein is CASSAVGSDTEAFF.

This clone has just one count. The CDR3 spells CASSPQGGYNSPLHF. In DNA, the CDR3 is TGCGCCAGCAGCCCTCAAGGGGGGTATAATTCACCCCTCCACTTT. The chain employs TRBV4-1 and TRBJ1-6, with D perhaps TRBD1 (6 bases). This CDR3 spans 15 amino acids. The germline gives CDR1 MGHRA, CDR2 YSYEKL. Trimming shortened V by 4 bases and J by 4 bases, and 11 bases separated the two germline ends.

The rearrangement links TRBV6-1 to TRBJ1-2; 9 positions match TRBD1. V was clipped by 6 bases and J by 8 bases; unmatched bases: 7. The CDR3 is made up of 13 amino acids. CDR1 is MNHNS, CDR2 SASEGT, per germline. The CDR3 bases are TGTGCCAGCAGATTACAGGGGGCGCGAGGCTACACCTTC. This translates into CASRLQGARGYTF.

The genes are TRBV9 and TRBJ2-5, with D tentatively TRBD2 (5 bases). Germline-derived CDR1 and CDR2 are SGDLS and YYNGEE. With 4 bases removed from V and 1 base from J, the gap between germline ends came to 17 bases. This CDR3 spans 16 amino acids. DNA of the CDR3: TGTGCCAGCAGCCCCAGTTCGGGGAGATTCCAAGAGACCCAGTACTTC. It codes for CASSPSSGRFQETQYF. Filled out from reference TRBV9 and TRBJ2-5, the complete variable domain reads DSGVTQTPKHLITATGQRVTLRCSPRSGDLSVYWYQQSLDQGLQFLIQYYNGEERAKGNILERFSAQQFPDLHSELNLSSLELGDSALYFCASSPSSGRFQETQYFGPGTRLLVL.

As for this clone: Distinct nucleotide sequences in the sample also encode this CDR3. This chain joins TRBV18 and TRBJ2-7; TRBD1 matches 7 bases. Per the germline V gene, CDR1 is KGHSH and CDR2 is LQKENI. The trim removed 3 bases at V and 4 bases at J, leaving 3 bases unmatched. The length of the CDR3 is 13 residues. DNA for the CDR3: TGTGCCAGCTCACCGGCAGGGGGTTACGAGCAGTACTTC. The encoded protein is CASSPAGGYEQYF.

This sequence joins TRBV6-5 and TRBJ2-5, with D tentatively TRBD1 or TRBD2 (5 bases each). CDR1 is MNHEY, CDR2 SVGAGI, per germline. The CDR3 loop spans 15 amino acids. Trimming took 2 bases from V and 4 from J, leaving 14 bases between them. CDR3 in DNA: TGTGCCAGCAGTTACCTGACGGGTGGGGGAGAGACCCAGTACTTC. This codes for CASSYLTGGGETQYF.

The V and J genes are TRBV7-3 and TRBJ1-6; the D is unclear. Germline V gene lookup returns CDR1 SGHTA and CDR2 FQGTGA. This CDR3 has 14 residues. With 4 bases removed from V and 5 bases from J, the gap between germline ends came to 9 bases. CDR3 coding DNA: TGTGCCAGCAGCTCAGGACGGGATAATTCACCCCTCCACTTT. Translated: CASSSGRDNSPLHF.

In nucleotides, the CDR3 is TGTGCCAGCTCTGGATTGACTAGCGTAAATGAGCAGTTCTTC. It is translated as CASSGLTSVNEQFF. The chain links TRBV2 to TRBJ2-1, with TRBD2 matching over 8 bases. With V trimmed by 8 bases and J by 7 bases, 10 bases remained unmatched. There are 14 residues in the CDR3. Per the germline V gene, CDR1 is SNHLY and CDR2 is FYNNEI.

This chain uses TRBV15 with TRBJ2-7, with 8 bases matching TRBD2. The germline CDR1 and CDR2 sequences are LNHNV and YYDKDF (reference sequence). This CDR3 contains 17 residues. Losses at the gene ends were 5 bases for V and 7 bases for J; bases not matched to a gene: 19. CDR3 region: CATSPPRRTLAGGEQYF. CDR3 DNA sequence: TGTGCCACCAGCCCACCGCGCCGTACCCTGGCGGGAGGAGAGCAGTACTTC.

The chain has TRBV7-2 and TRBJ2-7; D is possibly TRBD2 (6 bases). The germline V gene encodes CDR1 SGHTA and CDR2 FQGNSA. This CDR3 spans 15 amino acids. Trimming pared 2 bases from V and 3 bases from J, leaving 14 bases between. DNA for the CDR3: TGTGCCAGCAGCTTAACACAACGGGGGTTCTACGAGCAGTACTTC. This gives the protein CASSLTQRGFYEQYF.

The chain carries TRBV27 and TRBJ1-1; TRBD1 matches 7 bases. J gave up 1 base and V 0 bases, and 5 bases lay outside the gene matches. CDR1 and CDR2 (germline): MNHEY, SMNVEV (reference sequence). This CDR3 has 16 amino acids. The CDR3 nucleotides are TGTGCCAGCAGTTTATCGGGGACAGTGACGAACACTGAAGCTTTCTTT. Amino acid sequence: CASSLSGTVTNTEAFF.

CDR3 coding DNA: TGCGCCAGCAGCTTGGCGTTCGGGTTAAACTACGAGCAGTACTTC. This sequence encodes CASSLAFGLNYEQYF. This chain connects TRBV5-1 to TRBJ2-7; D is unclear. V was pared by 0 bases and J by 3 bases, with 13 bases between. Looked up from germline, CDR1 is SGHRS and CDR2 is YFSETQ. The CDR3 spans 15 residues. Combining the CDR3 with reference TRBV5-1 and TRBJ2-7 gives the whole variable domain KAGVTQTPRYLIKTRGQQVTLSCSPISGHRSVSWYQQTPGQGLQFLFEYFSETQRNKGNFPGRFSGRQFSNSRSEMNVSTLELGDSALYLCASSLAFGLNYEQYFGPGTRLTVT.